Below are 27 T cell receptor beta chains sequenced from a single sample in a study of tumor-infiltrating lymphocytes in primary liver carcinoma listed by TCRdb under 2017. The run used an Illumina HiSeq 2500. Using a constant-region primer and ProtoScript II reverse transcriptase, TCRbeta-specific cDNA was reverse-transcribed from 500 to 650 ng total RNA. TCRbeta libraries were built with three nested multiplex PCR rounds, a slightly modified ARM-PCR procedure. Each of the first two PCR rounds ran for about 10 cycles and used multiplex TRBV1-TRBV30 forward primers together with a Cbeta reverse primer. TCRdb trimmed public reads at Q25 via fastp, called clones via MiXCR and kept in-frame beta chains. Each record represents a unique CDR3 protein, reported with the most common genes and DNA among its rows. This sample is represented by about 310,000 distinct CDR3 sequences; approximately 65% of them were singletons. Roughly 8.6% of the sample rests with the top ten.

Blood RNA was extracted from unsorted whole blood using TRIzol reagent, and germline DNA was obtained with the DNeasy Blood & Tissue kit. The sample taken for sequencing was peripheral blood. These receptors all stem from a man in his forties or fifties with primary liver carcinoma and hepatitis B virus infection.

In regard to this clonotype: The CDR3 end shows no conserved phenylalanine or tryptophan, and so a read error is likely. It is unclear where the CDR3 begins or ends on the DNA, so no DNA is shown, and the CDR3 is as TCRdb lists it. The chain joins TRBV5-4 to TRBJ2-7; the DNA was not used to check the table's D call, TRBD2. In germline, CDR1 is SGHNT, CDR2 YYREEE (reference sequence). The CDR3 totals 12 residues, both ends included. The CDR3 sequence is CASSLEGYELYL.

This clonotype showed up just once. J is TRBJ2-7 and V is TRBV6-2 or TRBV6-3; TRBD1 matches at 7 bases. Per germline, CDR1 MNHEY and CDR2 SVGEGT. This CDR3 has 15 amino acids. J was trimmed by 1 base and V by 7 bases; bases with no gene match: 10. This chain's CDR3 is CASTLLQGPSYEQYF. The CDR3, as DNA: TGTGCCAGCACCTTACTACAGGGGCCATCCTACGAGCAGTACTTC.

About this clonotype itself: This may arise from a read error, as a much more abundant clone is one base away. V and J are TRBV5-6 and TRBJ1-1, with D unclear. Germline assignment: CDR1 SGHDT and CDR2 YYEEEE. The CDR3 length is 16 residues. CDR3 nucleotides: TGTGCCAACAGCCGTTGGGAGCGATTCCTGAACACTGAAGCTTTCTTT. Translated: CANSRWERFLNTEAFF.

This clonotype was detected many times. The chain employs TRBV4-1 and TRBJ2-1; D might be TRBD1 or TRBD2, each matching 5 bases. This CDR3 has 15 amino acids. Germline V gives CDR1 MGHRA, CDR2 YSYEKL. Deletions cut 0 bases from V and 6 bases from J, with 12 bases between. CDR3: CASSQDPGPANEQFF. In DNA, the CDR3 is TGCGCCAGCAGCCAAGATCCGGGGCCCGCCAATGAGCAGTTCTTC.

On this clonotype itself: Sequence at one end of the junction differs from germline and may be a read error. The genes are TRBV29-1 and TRBJ1-1, with D perhaps matching TRBD1 (6 bases). The CDR3 extends over 12 amino acids. CDR1 and CDR2 (germline): SQVTM, ANQGSEA. For the CDR3, the DNA is TGCAGCATGATAACGGGGGGCACTGAAGTTTTCTTT. Protein: CSMITGGTEVFF.

This clonotype was counted many times. The germline gene is not matched at one end of the junction; a read error may be the cause. The J gene is TRBJ2-7, the V gene TRBV14; 8 bases map to TRBD1. CDR1 is SGHDN and CDR2 is FVKESK in the germline V gene. The CDR3 length is 12 residues. CDR3 nucleotides: TGTGCCAGCAGCCAGGACGGCAGGGGGCTCTTTTTC. Amino acid sequence: CASSQDGRGLFF.

Of note for this clonotype: One junction end disagrees with the germline gene, perhaps due to a read error. V usage is TRBV29-1 and J usage is TRBJ2-5, with D tentatively TRBD1 (6 bases). The CDR3 covers 11 residues. Germline CDR1 SQVTM, CDR2 ANQGSEA. The CDR3 nucleotides read TGCAGCGCGGGACATGCAGAGACGCAGTACTTC. Translating gives CSAGHAETQYF.

The chain links TRBV10-3 to TRBJ2-2; TRBD1 agrees at 7 bases. V was pared by 6 bases and J by 4 bases, with 8 bases of the junction left unmatched. The CDR3 contains 15 residues. Germline V gene sequence: CDR1 ENHRY, CDR2 SYGVKD. Written as DNA, the CDR3 is TGTGCCATCAGCACCACAGGGGCGGTCACCGGGGAGCTGTTTTTT. This codes for CAISTTGAVTGELFF.

V gene TRBV29-1 combines with J gene TRBJ1-1; possibly TRBD1 for D (6 bases). The CDR3 length is 14 residues. The germline V gene encodes CDR1 SQVTM and CDR2 ANQGSEA. Trimming pared 6 bases from V and 4 bases from J, leaving 18 bases between. CDR3 in DNA: TGCAGCGTCATCAGAGGGGGGGTGAGCACTGAAGCTTTCTTT. Its translation: CSVIRGGVSTEAFF.

This clonotype was recorded only once. It may be a read error: a sequence one base away is much more abundant. The V call is TRBV5-5, the J call TRBJ2-3; D possibly corresponds to TRBD2 (6 bases). The CDR3 is 14 amino acids. V gave up 5 bases and J gave up 9 bases, with 19 bases separating them. CDR1 is SGHKS and CDR2 is YYEKEE in the germline V gene (reference sequence). This chain's CDR3 is CASRSGTDLRTQYF. The CDR3 nucleotides are TGTGCCAGCAGATCGGGGACTGACTTGAGGACGCAGTATTTT.

This chain uses TRBV6-5 with TRBJ2-3; the D call may be TRBD1 or TRBD2 (5 bases each). V lost 6 bases and J 4 bases, leaving 20 bases between the germline ends. Germline V CDR1 and CDR2: MNHEY, SVGAGI. There are 16 residues in the CDR3. In DNA form, the CDR3 reads TGTGCCAGCAGCGGCAGGAACACCAGAGGGGCAGATACGCAGTATTTT. Translation: CASSGRNTRGADTQYF.

This CDR3 is CATSREVQGDQPQHF. The CDR3 region has the DNA TGTGCCACCAGCAGAGAAGTCCAGGGAGATCAGCCCCAGCATTTT. The chain recombines TRBV15 with TRBJ1-5, with a weak D call TRBD1 (5 bases). This CDR3 comprises 15 residues. Trimming removed 0 bases from V and 5 bases from J, with 11 bases in between. The germline CDR1 and CDR2 sequences are LNHNV and YYDKDF (reference sequence).

Note on this clonotype: A read error is possible here, since a much larger clone lies one base away. The V and J genes are TRBV5-4 and TRBJ2-1; 7 bases fit TRBD2. From germline, CDR1 is SGHNT and CDR2 YYREEE (reference sequence). The CDR3 loop spans 15 amino acids. The DNA for the CDR3 is TGTGTCAGCAGCTTGGGCACTAGCGTGGACAATGAGCAGTTCTTC. It yields the protein CVSSLGTSVDNEQFF.

The J gene is TRBJ1-3, the V gene TRBV11-2, with 8 positions matching TRBD1. There are 18 residues in the CDR3. V gave up 8 bases and J gave up 0 bases; unmatched junction bases: 15. Germline V gene sequence: CDR1 SGHAT, CDR2 FQNNGV. This CDR3 is CASGSGGTGFNSGNTIYF. The CDR3 coding sequence is TGTGCCAGCGGCTCAGGGGGGACAGGTTTCAACTCTGGAAACACCATATATTTT.

A word on this clonotype: It may be a read error: a sequence one base away is much more abundant. The gene calls are TRBV4-2 and TRBJ2-7, with 9 bases identical to TRBD2. CDR1 and CDR2 from the germline V gene are LGHNA and YNFKEQ. The CDR3 consists of 15 residues. The CDR3 here is CTSSQGASGDYEQYF. The CDR3 DNA reads TGTACCAGCAGCCAAGGGGCTAGCGGGGACTACGAGCAGTACTTC.

Remarks on this clonotype: A much larger clone differs from this one at a single base, so this may be a read error. The chain couples TRBV10-3 to TRBJ2-5, with a possible D match to TRBD1 (5 bases). There are 15 residues in the CDR3. V dropped 2 bases and J dropped 1 base, with 11 bases sitting between them. The germline V gene encodes CDR1 ENHRY and CDR2 SYGVKD. The CDR3 spells CAISETCDSQETQYF. Written as DNA, the CDR3 is TGTGCCATCAGTGAGACCTGTGACAGCCAAGAGACCCAGTACTTC.

This clonotype was seen a handful of times. Just one base apart from a much larger clone, this may be a read error. The chain combines TRBV6-5 with TRBJ2-3, with 11 positions matching TRBD1. CDR3 length: 16 amino acids. J lost 5 bases, V lost 6 bases, and 10 bases had no gene match. Germline V gene lookup returns CDR1 MNHEY and CDR2 SVGAGI. This CDR3 reads CASSQGQGAGIDTQYF. The DNA for the CDR3 is TGTGCCAGCAGCCAAGGACAGGGGGCAGGCATAGATACGCAGTATTTT.

This clonotype was picked up many times. This sequence joins TRBV4-1 and TRBJ2-1; 12 bases map to TRBD2. Germline V gives CDR1 MGHRA, CDR2 YSYEKL. The CDR3 runs 16 residues. J lost 7 bases, V lost 3 bases, and 7 bases had no gene match. CDR3 loop: CASSHLAGGRANEQFF. DNA for the CDR3: TGCGCCAGCAGCCACCTAGCGGGAGGGAGGGCGAATGAGCAGTTCTTC.

This clonotype was seen a few times. A junction end diverges from the germline sequence, so it may reflect a read error. This chain links TRBV6-5 with TRBJ2-7, with D perhaps TRBD2 (7 bases). CDR1 and CDR2 (germline): MNHEY, SVGAGI. This CDR3 spans 14 amino acids. CDR3: CASSPGGRSYEQHF. CDR3 nucleotides: TGTGCCAGCAGTCCCGGGGGGCGCTCCTACGAGCAGCACTTC.

V gene TRBV10-2 combines with J gene TRBJ2-1; D is unresolved. Deletions cut 7 bases from V and 3 bases from J, with 19 bases between. The CDR3 has 16 residues. Germline loops: CDR1 WSHSY, CDR2 SAAADI. This CDR3 reads CASNSGPRALYNEQFF. DNA for the CDR3: TGCGCCAGCAACTCCGGGCCCCGGGCCCTCTACAATGAGCAGTTCTTC.

Comment on this clonotype: Since a much larger clone is just one base distant, this may be a read error. The chain carries TRBV4-3 and TRBJ1-2, with no clear D. CDR1 and CDR2 from the germline V gene are LGHNA and YSLEER. This CDR3 region has 14 residues. Between the trimmed V and J ends, which lost 1 base and 7 bases, there was a span of 13 bases. The CDR3 reads CASSQGGLWGGYTF. In nucleotides, the CDR3 is TGCGCCAGCAGCCAAGGTGGACTGTGGGGTGGCTACACCTTC.

This clonotype was seen repeatedly, ten times or more. This sequence joins TRBV11-1 and TRBJ2-3; D is possibly TRBD2 (6 bases). V lost 7 bases and J lost 4, with 12 bases in between. CDR3 length: 13 amino acids. CDR1 SGHAT and CDR2 FQDESV come from the germline V gene (reference sequence). The CDR3 is CASIAGRSDTQYF. The DNA for the CDR3 is TGTGCCAGCATTGCGGGAAGGTCAGATACGCAGTATTTT.

Turning to this clonotype: At one end the junction does not follow the germline gene, possibly because of a read error. V usage is TRBV4-3 and J usage is TRBJ2-5, with 11 bases fitting TRBD2. Looked up from germline, CDR1 is LGHNA and CDR2 is YSLEER. This CDR3 has 17 amino acids. DNA for the CDR3: TGCGCCAGCAGCCATTACTTAGCGGGAGGGAACCAAGAGACCCAATACTTC. It is translated as CASSHYLAGGNQETQYF.

With respect to this clonotype: Because the CDR3's place on the DNA is in doubt, the DNA is left out and the CDR3 is given as listed by TCRdb. This chain uses TRBV5-6 with TRBJ1-1; TRBD1, the D gene given by the table, was not confirmed from the DNA. Germline V gives CDR1 SGHDT, CDR2 YYEEEE. The CDR3 numbers 14 amino acids, ends counted. The CDR3 loop is CASSLWGDGTEALF.

This clonotype came up once. Germline and junction disagree at one end, which may indicate a read error. The V call is TRBV6-1, the J call TRBJ1-1; D remains unclear. Germline V gives CDR1 MNHNS, CDR2 SASEGT. The CDR3 has 14 amino acids. CDR3 protein: CAGSEATSPREAFF. CDR3 nucleotides: TGTGCCGGCAGTGAAGCGACTAGCCCTAGGGAAGCTTTCTTT.

This clonotype has only a few counts. V usage is TRBV7-8 and J usage is TRBJ2-1, with 8 bases that match TRBD1. CDR3 length: 17 amino acids. Germline V gene sequence: CDR1 SGHVS, CDR2 FQNEAQ. V trimming: 4 bases; J trimming: 8 bases; junction bases outside the gene matches: 16. The chain's CDR3 is CASSYWVGQGKSDEQFF. DNA for the CDR3: TGTGCCAGCAGCTACTGGGTCGGACAGGGCAAATCCGATGAGCAGTTCTTC.

A remark on this clonotype: A read error may account for a junction end that differs from germline. V usage is TRBV4-1 and J usage is TRBJ1-3; 7 nucleotides agree with TRBD1. CDR3 length: 16 residues. CDR1 is MGHRA and CDR2 is YSYEKL in the germline V gene. CDR3 region: CANSQQKGAGGNTIYF. In DNA, the CDR3 is TGCGCCAACAGCCAACAAAAGGGGGCAGGGGGAAACACCATATATTTT.